This TCR beta chain was retrieved from a study of blood T cell repertoires in COVID-19. About the research overall: The analysed material was cDNA or gDNA that came from T cells, B-cell-depleted T cells, or PBMCs.

The germline V gene has CDR1 PRHDT and CDR2 FYEKMQ (reference sequence). CDR3 length: 12 amino acids. V was shortened by 3 bases and J by 8 bases, with 10 bases between the two germline ends. Only in-frame clones appear in the TCRdb table, and some are missing; sequencing was by immunoSEQ multiplex PCR. Counted here are 300,000 to 350,000 clones, 90% occurring once; the ten biggest clones make up about 4%. Donors were grouped by their self-reported clinical history. The origin of this receptor is a woman aged 25 to 39 who had been exposed to COVID-19. Sample: PBMCs or T cells enriched from blood (not recorded which). The chain combines TRBV13 with TRBJ1-2; D unclear. CDR3 sequence reads: CASSFQTGGYTF. The DNA for the CDR3 is TGTGCCAGCAGCTTTCAGACGGGGGGCTACACCTTC.